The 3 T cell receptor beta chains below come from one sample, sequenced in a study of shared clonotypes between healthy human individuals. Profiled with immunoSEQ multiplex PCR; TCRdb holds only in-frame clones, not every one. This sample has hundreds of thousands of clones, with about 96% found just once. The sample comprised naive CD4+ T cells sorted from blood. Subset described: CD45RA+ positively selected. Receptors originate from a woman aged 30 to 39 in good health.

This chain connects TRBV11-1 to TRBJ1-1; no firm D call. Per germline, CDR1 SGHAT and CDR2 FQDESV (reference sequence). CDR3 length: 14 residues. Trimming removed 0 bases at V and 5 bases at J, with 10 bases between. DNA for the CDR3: TGTGCCAGCAGCTTAGCGCAGGTTAGGACTGAAGCTTTCTTT. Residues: CASSLAQVRTEAFF.

The CDR3 nucleotides are TGTGCCAGCAGTCGACAGGGGACTAATGAAAAACTGTTTTTT. Its protein is CASSRQGTNEKLFF. This chain links TRBV28 with TRBJ1-4, with 8 bases aligning to TRBD1. The CDR3 has 14 amino acids. Germline CDR1 and CDR2: MDHEN and SYDVKM. V shed 5 bases and J 2 bases; nucleotides not matched to a gene: 1.

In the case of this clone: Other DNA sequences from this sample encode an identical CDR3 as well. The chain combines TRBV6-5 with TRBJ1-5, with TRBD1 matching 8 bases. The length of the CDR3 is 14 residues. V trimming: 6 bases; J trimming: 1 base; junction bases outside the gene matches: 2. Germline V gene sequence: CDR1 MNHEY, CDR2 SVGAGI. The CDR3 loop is CASRRTGSNQPQHF. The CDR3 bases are TGTGCCAGCAGAAGGACAGGGAGCAATCAGCCCCAGCATTTT.